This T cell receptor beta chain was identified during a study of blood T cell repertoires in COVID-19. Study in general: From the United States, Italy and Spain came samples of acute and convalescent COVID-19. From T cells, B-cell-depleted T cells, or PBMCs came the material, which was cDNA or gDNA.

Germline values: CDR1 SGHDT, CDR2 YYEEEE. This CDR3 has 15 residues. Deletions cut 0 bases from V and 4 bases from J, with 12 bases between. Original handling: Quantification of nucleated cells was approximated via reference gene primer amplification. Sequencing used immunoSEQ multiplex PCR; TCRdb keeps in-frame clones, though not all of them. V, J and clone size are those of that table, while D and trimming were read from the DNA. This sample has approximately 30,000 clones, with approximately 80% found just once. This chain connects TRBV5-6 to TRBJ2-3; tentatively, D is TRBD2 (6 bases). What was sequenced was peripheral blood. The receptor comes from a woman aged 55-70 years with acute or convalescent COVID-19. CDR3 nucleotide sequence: TGTGCCAGCAGCTTGGGGGGGGTGGGCCCAGATACGCAGTATTTT. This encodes CASSLGGVGPDTQYF. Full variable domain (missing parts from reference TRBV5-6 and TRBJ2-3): DAGVTQSPTHLIKTRGQQVTLRCSPKSGHDTVSWYQQALGQGPQFIFQYYEEEERQRGNFPDRFSGHQFPNYSSELNVNALLLGDSALYLCASSLGGVGPDTQYFGPGTRLTVL.